This TCR beta chain was recorded in a study of T cell repertoires in cytomegalovirus infection. TCRdb reanalysed the reads using MiXCR and keeps one entry per CDR3 protein. The top ten clones hold about an eighth of a sample with about a million distinct CDR3 sequences, less than 35% of them seen once. In this sample, this clonotype turned up many times. Its antigen is not known. The receptor's source is a human donor in good health (CMV status not recorded). Some clones in this sample may be carry-over from other donors' samples. The specimen was cultured CD8+ T cells from PBMCs, collected from culture after CMV antigen stimulation.

The CDR3 here is CASSFGGVNSGANVLTF. The CDR3 nucleotides are TGTGCCAGCAGCTTTGGGGGGGTGAACTCTGGGGCCAACGTCCTGACTTTC. The chain employs TRBV7-6 and TRBJ2-6; 7 positions match TRBD2. J was trimmed by 0 bases and V by 3 bases; bases with no gene match: 5. The germline gives CDR1 SGHVS, CDR2 FNYEAQ. This CDR3 comprises 17 residues.